A selection of T cell receptor beta chains follows, all from one sample in a study of human T cells and chemical hapten exposure. A single record per CDR3 protein comes from TCRdb applying MiXCR to the RACE reads. The top ten clones hold about 3% of a sample with more than 90,000 distinct CDR3 sequences, roughly 10% of them seen once. Sequences were derived from whole blood, sampled in connection with sensitization to the hapten diphenylcyclopropenone (DPC). The receptor source for this set is a woman between 35 and 50 years old with alopecia areata. Some clones in this sample may be carry-over from other donors' samples. The CDR3 runs from the conserved cysteine through the conserved F or W. The D gene is left open where the match is weak. The size of a clone is reported for some rows only, either as once, few or many, or as a class for expanded clones.

D gene	CDR3 length	V gene	clone size	J gene	CDR3 DNA	CDR3 protein
.	17	TRBV20-1	many	TRBJ2-1	TGCAGTGCTAGAGACCCGGGACGACCCACTGGCGTAGTAGGGCAGTTCTTC	CSARDPGRPTGVVGQFF
.	13	TRBV6-5	many	TRBJ1-1	TGTGCCAGCAGTTCAGGGTTCGACACTGAAGCTTTCTTT	CASSSGFDTEAFF
.	14	TRBV20-1	.	TRBJ2-3	TGCAGTGCTTGCAGCGTGAGAGTACCGGATACGCAGTATTTT	CSACSVRVPDTQYF
TRBD1	16	TRBV27	few	TRBJ2-5	TGTGCCAGCACCTGGCGGAGGACAGGGAGTACAGAGACCCAGTACTTC	CASTWRRTGSTETQYF
TRBD2	15	TRBV29-1	many	TRBJ2-3	TGCAGCGTTGTAAATAGCGGGGGATACACAGATACGCAGTATTTT	CSVVNSGGYTDTQYF
.	14	TRBV14	few	TRBJ2-1	TGTGCCAGCAGCCCAATGGGAATTTACAATGAGCAGTTCTTC	CASSPMGIYNEQFF
TRBD2	17	TRBV6-2/TRBV6-3	many	TRBJ2-7	TGTGCCAGCAGTAGGACTAGCGGGGGAGTCGTGGACTACGAGCAGTACTTC	CASSRTSGGVVDYEQYF
TRBD2	16	TRBV4-3	.	TRBJ2-3	TGCGCCAGCAGCCAAGATACTAGCGGGAGCACAGATACGCAGTATTTT	CASSQDTSGSTDTQYF
.	13	TRBV9	many	TRBJ2-1	TGTGCCAGCAGCGTACAGGTCTACAATGAGCAGTTCTTC	CASSVQVYNEQFF
TRBD2	15	TRBV10-3	few	TRBJ2-1	TGTGCCATCAGTGAGGCTAGCGGGGGGGACAATGAGCAGTTCTTC	CAISEASGGDNEQFF
TRBD2	15	TRBV30	many	TRBJ2-1	TGTGCCTGGAGTGTACCTAGCGGGAGGTTAGTTGAGCAGTTCTTC	CAWSVPSGRLVEQFF
.	14	TRBV7-3	many	TRBJ2-3	TGTGCCAGCAGCTTAACAACAACCACAGATACGCAGTATTTT	CASSLTTTTDTQYF
.	16	TRBV28	many	TRBJ1-5	TGTGCCAGCACCTTAATGGGGGTGGGGGGACGTCAGCCCCAGCATTTT	CASTLMGVGGRQPQHF
.	15	TRBV27	many	TRBJ1-4	TGTGCCAGCAGTTTTAGTTCGCTGGGAAGAGAAAAACTGTTTTTT	CASSFSSLGREKLFF
.	11	TRBV2	.	TRBJ1-5	TGTGCCAGCAGGGGGGATCAGCCCCAGCATTTT	CASRGDQPQHF
.	14	TRBV7-8	many	TRBJ2-7	TGTGCCAGCAGCAGCCGAGAAGGTTCCTACGAGCAGTACTTC	CASSSREGSYEQYF
.	15	TRBV7-3	.	TRBJ2-1	TGTGCCAGCAGCTTAAGCGGGGACGGGTACAATGAGCAGTTCTTC	CASSLSGDGYNEQFF
TRBD2	15	TRBV5-1	many	TRBJ2-3	TGCGCCAGCAGTTACAGCGGGGGGGGCACAGATACGCAGTATTTT	CASSYSGGGTDTQYF
.	16	TRBV21-1	many	TRBJ1-1	TGTGCCAGCAGCAAATGGGGGGGACGGCTGAACACTGAAGCTTTCTTT	CASSKWGGRLNTEAFF
.	15	TRBV7-9	few	TRBJ2-7	TGTGCCAGCAGCCTCCGGGACTTAGCCCCCTACGAGCAGTACTTC	CASSLRDLAPYEQYF
.	15	TRBV6-2/TRBV6-3	many	TRBJ2-3	TGTGCCAGCAGCAACATCGGGACCCTCGGAGATACGCAGTATTTT	CASSNIGTLGDTQYF
TRBD1	15	TRBV5-6	.	TRBJ2-2	TGTGCCAGCAGCGGACCGGGACAGGGGGCCGGGGAGCTGTTTTTT	CASSGPGQGAGELFF
TRBD2	16	TRBV4-3	many	TRBJ2-2	TGCGCCAGCAGCCAACCACAGGCGGGGGGAACCGGGGAGCTGTTTTTT	CASSQPQAGGTGELFF
.	12	TRBV12-3/TRBV12-4	many	TRBJ1-2	TGTGCCAGCACCCGGGGGAGGGCTGGCTACACCTTC	CASTRGRAGYTF
.	11	TRBV24-1	.	TRBJ1-1	TGTGCCACCAGTGATCAGGGAAAGGCTTTCTTT	CATSDQGKAFF
.	14	TRBV19	many	TRBJ1-5	TGTGCCAGTATCGGGGGAATCGGTCGTCAGCCCCAGCATTTT	CASIGGIGRQPQHF
.	13	TRBV12-3/TRBV12-4	few	TRBJ1-5	TGTGCCAGCAGCCCTCGGGGCCGAGGGATCCAGCATTTT	CASSPRGRGIQHF
TRBD1	15	TRBV6-2/TRBV6-3	many	TRBJ2-7	TGTGCCAGCAGTTTCTCCGGACAGGGGGTCTACGAGCAGTACTTC	CASSFSGQGVYEQYF
TRBD1	16	TRBV11-2	many	TRBJ2-1	TGTGCCAGCAGCTTATGGGGACAGGGGCGAATCAATGAGCAGTTCTTC	CASSLWGQGRINEQFF
.	15	TRBV9	many	TRBJ1-2	TGTGCCAGCAGCCCCCAGGTCTCGGGCGGCTATGGCTACACCTTC	CASSPQVSGGYGYTF
TRBD2	14	TRBV27	many	TRBJ2-7	TGTGCCAGCAGTTTACTAGGACTAGCGGCCGAGCAGTACTTC	CASSLLGLAAEQYF
.	13	TRBV15	many	TRBJ2-1	TGTGCCACCAGCAGAGACCTAGTACATGAGCAGTTCTTC	CATSRDLVHEQFF
.	12	TRBV30	once	TRBJ2-4	TGTGCCTGGTCCTTAGGGGGTAACATTCAGTACTTC	CAWSLGGNIQYF
.	15	TRBV29-1	.	TRBJ2-2	TGCAGCGTGCCAGCGTGGACACCGAACACCGGGGAGCTGTTTTTT	CSVPAWTPNTGELFF
.	14	TRBV5-1	once	TRBJ2-1	TGCGCCAGCAGCCTTCCGGGGCTCTACAATGAGCAGTTCTTC	CASSLPGLYNEQFF
.	15	TRBV13	many	TRBJ2-7	TGTGCCAGCAGCCAAACATCCTCAAGCTCCTACGAGCAGTACTTC	CASSQTSSSSYEQYF
TRBD2	14	TRBV6-6	few	TRBJ2-1	TGTGCCAGCACAAGCGGGGGCTCCTACAATGAGCAGTTCTTC	CASTSGGSYNEQFF
.	15	TRBV6-2/TRBV6-3	many	TRBJ2-1	TGTGCCAGCAGCGCCTTCAGAGGGCTTTACAATGAGCAGTTCTTC	CASSAFRGLYNEQFF
.	14	TRBV20-1	once	TRBJ2-2	TGCAGTGCTAAGGACCCTAGGGGCGCCGGGGAGCTGTTTTTT	CSAKDPRGAGELFF
.	17	TRBV18	.	TRBJ1-3	TGTGCCAGCTCACCCCCGAACCGACAATCCTCTGGAAACACCATATATTTT	CASSPPNRQSSGNTIYF
TRBD2	15	TRBV5-1	.	TRBJ2-1	TGCGCCAGCAGTCGGGGGACTAGCGGTAGGAATGAGCAGTTCTTC	CASSRGTSGRNEQFF